A selection of T cell receptor beta chains follows, all from one sample in a study of blood T cell repertoires in COVID-19. The data were produced by immunoSEQ multiplex PCR, yet TCRdb's version contains in-frame clones alone and is incomplete. This table holds under 200,000 clones, 65% to 90% found once. The sequencing sample was made of peripheral blood. The receptors shown here come from a human donor in a cohort sampled during active COVID-19. The conserved cysteine and the conserved F or W are not part of the CDR3 here.

>TRBJ1-3|TRBV5-1
ASSLGDSKNTIY
>TRBJ1-6|TRBV5-1
ASSLTGYNSPLH
>TRBJ1-1|TRBV10-2
ASSFRDRPEAF
>TRBJ2-1|TRBV7-9
ASSSDLLRDRGRNEQF
>TRBJ1-4|TRBV6-5
ASGGGDFNEKLF
>TRBJ2-7|TRBV11-2
ASSSPMASGGARAYEQY
>TRBJ2-3|TRBV12-5
ASGVDRGDTQY
>TRBJ2-7|TRBV2
ASSLYSPHEQY
>TRBJ1-2|TRBV19
ASSITPEDGYT
>TRBJ2-3|TRBV19
ASSGRGGTDTQY
>TRBJ2-7|TRBV12-3/TRBV12-4
ASSWAGNYEQY